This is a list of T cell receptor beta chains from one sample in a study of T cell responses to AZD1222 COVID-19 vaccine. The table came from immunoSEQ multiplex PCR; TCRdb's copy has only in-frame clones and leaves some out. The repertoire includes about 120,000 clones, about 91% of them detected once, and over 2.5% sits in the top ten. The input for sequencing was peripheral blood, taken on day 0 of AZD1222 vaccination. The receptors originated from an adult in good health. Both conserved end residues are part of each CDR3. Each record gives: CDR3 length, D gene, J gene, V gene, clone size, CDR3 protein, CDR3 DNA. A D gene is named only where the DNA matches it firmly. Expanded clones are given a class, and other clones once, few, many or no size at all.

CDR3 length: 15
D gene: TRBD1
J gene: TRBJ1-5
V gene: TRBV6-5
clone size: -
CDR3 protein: CASSSGQGALQPQHF
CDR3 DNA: TGTGCCAGCAGTTCCGGACAGGGGGCTTTGCAGCCCCAGCATTTT

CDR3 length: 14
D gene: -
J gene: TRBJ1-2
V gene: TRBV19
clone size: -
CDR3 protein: CASSIGPAEGGYTF
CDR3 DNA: TGTGCCAGTAGTATTGGGCCAGCAGAAGGTGGCTACACCTTC

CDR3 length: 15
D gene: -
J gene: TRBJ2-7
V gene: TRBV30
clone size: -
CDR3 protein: CAWSPGGSRAYEQYF
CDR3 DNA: TGTGCCTGGAGCCCTGGGGGGAGCCGGGCCTACGAGCAGTACTTC

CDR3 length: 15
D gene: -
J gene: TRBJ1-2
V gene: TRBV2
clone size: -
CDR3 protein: CASRGPVKRFSGYTF
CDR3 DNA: TGTGCCAGCCGAGGCCCGGTTAAAAGATTCTCTGGCTACACCTTC

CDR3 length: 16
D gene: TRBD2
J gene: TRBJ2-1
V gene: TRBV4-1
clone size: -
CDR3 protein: CASSHSGEGRSNEQFF
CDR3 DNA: TGCGCCAGCAGCCACTCCGGGGAGGGAAGGTCCAATGAGCAGTTCTTC

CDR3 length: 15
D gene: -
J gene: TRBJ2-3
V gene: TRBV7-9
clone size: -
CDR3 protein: CASSLKGRSTDTQYF
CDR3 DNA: TGTGCCAGCAGCTTGAAGGGAAGGAGCACAGATACGCAGTATTTT

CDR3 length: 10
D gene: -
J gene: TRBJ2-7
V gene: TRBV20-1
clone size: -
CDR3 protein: CSASKNEQYF
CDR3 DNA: TGCAGTGCTAGTAAAAACGAGCAGTACTTC

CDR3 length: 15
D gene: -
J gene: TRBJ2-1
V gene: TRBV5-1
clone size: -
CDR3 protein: CASSLDYLGYNEQFF
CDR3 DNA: TGCGCCAGCAGCTTGGACTACTTAGGGTACAATGAGCAGTTCTTC

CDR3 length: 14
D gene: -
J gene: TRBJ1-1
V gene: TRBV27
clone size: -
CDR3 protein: CASSLRVLGTEAFF
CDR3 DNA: TGTGCCAGCAGTTTGCGGGTTTTGGGCACTGAAGCTTTCTTT

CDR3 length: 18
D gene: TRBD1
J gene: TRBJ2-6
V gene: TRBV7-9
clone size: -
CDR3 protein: CASSVRQGEVSGANVLTF
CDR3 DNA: TGTGCCAGCAGCGTCAGACAGGGGGAAGTATCTGGGGCCAACGTCCTGACTTTC

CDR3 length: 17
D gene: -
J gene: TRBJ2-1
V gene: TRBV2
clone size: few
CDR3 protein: CASRPGVGTRPNNEQFF
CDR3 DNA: TGTGCCAGCAGGCCGGGGGTGGGGACTCGACCTAACAATGAGCAGTTCTTC

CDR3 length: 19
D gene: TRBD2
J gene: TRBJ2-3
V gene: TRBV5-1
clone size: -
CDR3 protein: CASSWPGLAVSTSTDTQYF
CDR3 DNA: TGCGCCAGCAGCTGGCCGGGACTAGCGGTTTCCACTAGCACAGATACGCAGTATTTT

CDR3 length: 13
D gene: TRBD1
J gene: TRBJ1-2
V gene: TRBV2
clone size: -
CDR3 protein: CASGGTGAYGYTF
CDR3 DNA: TGTGCCAGCGGCGGGACAGGGGCCTATGGCTACACCTTC

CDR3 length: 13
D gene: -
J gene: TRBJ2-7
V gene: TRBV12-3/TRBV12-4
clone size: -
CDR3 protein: CASTRGGPYEQYF
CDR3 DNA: TGTGCCAGCACCAGGGGGGGGCCCTACGAGCAGTACTTC

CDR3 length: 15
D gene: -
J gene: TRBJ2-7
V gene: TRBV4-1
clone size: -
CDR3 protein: CASSQDAGSLVEQYF
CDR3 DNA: TGCGCCAGCAGCCAAGATGCCGGGAGCCTCGTCGAGCAGTACTTC

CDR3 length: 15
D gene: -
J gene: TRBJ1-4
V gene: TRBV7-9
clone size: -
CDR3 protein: CASSPSPEENEKLFF
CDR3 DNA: TGTGCCAGCAGCCCTAGCCCGGAGGAAAATGAAAAACTGTTTTTT

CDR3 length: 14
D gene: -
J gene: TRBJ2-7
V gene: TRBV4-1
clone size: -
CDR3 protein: CASSQVTSQDEQYF
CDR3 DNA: TGCGCCAGCAGCCAAGTCACTAGCCAGGACGAGCAGTACTTC

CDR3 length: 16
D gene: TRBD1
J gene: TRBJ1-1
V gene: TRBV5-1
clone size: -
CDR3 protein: CASSLAGTGGGTEAFF
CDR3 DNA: TGCGCCAGCAGCTTAGCCGGGACAGGAGGAGGCACTGAAGCTTTCTTT

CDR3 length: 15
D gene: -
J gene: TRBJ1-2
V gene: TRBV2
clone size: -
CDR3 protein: CASSEEGLGYRGYTF
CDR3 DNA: TGTGCCAGCAGTGAAGAGGGCCTCGGTTATCGGGGCTACACCTTC

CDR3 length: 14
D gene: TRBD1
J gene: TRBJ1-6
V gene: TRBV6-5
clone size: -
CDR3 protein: CASNPGTGGSPLHF
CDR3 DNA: TGTGCCAGCAATCCCGGGACAGGGGGTTCACCCCTCCACTTT

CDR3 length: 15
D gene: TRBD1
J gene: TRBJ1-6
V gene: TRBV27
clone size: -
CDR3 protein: CASSSGQGAGSPLHF
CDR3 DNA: TGTGCCAGCAGTTCAGGACAGGGGGCGGGATCACCCCTCCACTTT

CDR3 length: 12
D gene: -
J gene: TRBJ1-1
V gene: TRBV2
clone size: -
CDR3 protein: CASSETGDEAFF
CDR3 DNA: TGTGCCAGCAGTGAAACGGGAGATGAAGCTTTCTTT